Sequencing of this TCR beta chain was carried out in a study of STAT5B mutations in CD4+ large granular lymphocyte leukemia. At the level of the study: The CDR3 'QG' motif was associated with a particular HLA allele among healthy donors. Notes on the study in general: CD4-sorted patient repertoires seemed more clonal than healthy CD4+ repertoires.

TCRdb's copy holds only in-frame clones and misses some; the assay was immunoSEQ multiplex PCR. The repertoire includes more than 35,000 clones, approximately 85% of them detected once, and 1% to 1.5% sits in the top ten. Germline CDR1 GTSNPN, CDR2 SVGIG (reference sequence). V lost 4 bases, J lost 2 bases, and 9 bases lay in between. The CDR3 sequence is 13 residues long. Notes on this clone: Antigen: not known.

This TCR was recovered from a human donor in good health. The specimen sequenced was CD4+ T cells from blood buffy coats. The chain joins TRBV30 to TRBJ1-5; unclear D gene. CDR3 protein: CAWKLAGNQPQHF. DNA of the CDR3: TGTGCCTGGAAGTTGGCGGGCAATCAGCCCCAGCATTTT. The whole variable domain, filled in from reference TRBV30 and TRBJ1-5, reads SQTIHQWPATLVQPVGSPLSLECTVEGTSNPNLYWYRQAAGRGLQLLFYSVGIGQISSEVPQNLSASRPQDRQFILSSKKLLLSDSGFYLCAWKLAGNQPQHFGDGTRLSIL.